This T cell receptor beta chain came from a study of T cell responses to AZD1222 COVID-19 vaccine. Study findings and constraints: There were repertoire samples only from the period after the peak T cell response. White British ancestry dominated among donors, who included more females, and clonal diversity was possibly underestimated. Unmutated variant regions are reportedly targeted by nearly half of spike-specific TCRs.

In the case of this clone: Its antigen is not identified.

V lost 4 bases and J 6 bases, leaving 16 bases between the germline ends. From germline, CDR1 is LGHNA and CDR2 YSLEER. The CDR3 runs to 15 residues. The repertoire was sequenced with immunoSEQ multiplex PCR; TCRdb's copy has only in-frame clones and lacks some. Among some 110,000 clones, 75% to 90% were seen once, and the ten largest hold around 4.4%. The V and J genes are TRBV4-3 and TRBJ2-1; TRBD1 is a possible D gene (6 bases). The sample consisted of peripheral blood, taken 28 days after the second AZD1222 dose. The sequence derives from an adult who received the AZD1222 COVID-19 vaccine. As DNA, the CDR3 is TGCGCCAGCAGCCGGGACCCGCGAGGGGGCAATGAGCAGTTCTTC. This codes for CASSRDPRGGNEQFF.